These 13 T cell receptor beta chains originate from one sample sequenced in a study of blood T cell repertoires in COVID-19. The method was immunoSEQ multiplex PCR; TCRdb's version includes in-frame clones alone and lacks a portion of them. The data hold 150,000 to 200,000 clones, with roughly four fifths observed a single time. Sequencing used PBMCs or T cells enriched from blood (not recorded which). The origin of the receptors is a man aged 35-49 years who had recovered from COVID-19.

The CDR3 region is CASRLREVNTEAFF. CDR3 coding DNA: TGTGCCAGCAGACTAAGGGAGGTGAACACTGAAGCTTTCTTT. V and J are TRBV27 and TRBJ1-1; unclear D gene. The V end lost 6 bases, the J end lost 0 bases, and 11 bases lay between the germline ends. The germline V gene encodes CDR1 MNHEY and CDR2 SMNVEV (reference sequence). CDR3 length: 14 residues.

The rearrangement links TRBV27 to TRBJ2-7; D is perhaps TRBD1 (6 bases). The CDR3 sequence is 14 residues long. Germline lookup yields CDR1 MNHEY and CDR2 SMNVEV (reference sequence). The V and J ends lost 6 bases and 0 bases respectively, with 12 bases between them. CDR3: CASSRQAISYEQYF. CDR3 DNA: TGTGCCAGCAGCAGACAGGCGATCTCCTACGAGCAGTACTTC.

The CDR3 DNA reads TGTGCCAGCAGTTTATTAGGAGCCGGGGACAGGGATAACTATGGCTACACCTTC. Protein sequence: CASSLLGAGDRDNYGYTF. This chain connects TRBV28 to TRBJ1-2; TRBD1 matches 9 bases. The junction had 10 bases not matched to a gene; V was cut back by 1 base and J by 1 base. This CDR3 has 18 residues. Per the germline V gene, CDR1 is MDHEN and CDR2 is SYDVKM.

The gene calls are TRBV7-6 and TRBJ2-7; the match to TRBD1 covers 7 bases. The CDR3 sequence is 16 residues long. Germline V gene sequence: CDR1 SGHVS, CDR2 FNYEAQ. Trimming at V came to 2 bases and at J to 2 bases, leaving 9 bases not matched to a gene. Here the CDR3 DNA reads TGTGCCAGCAGCTTAAGAACGACAGGGCTCCCCTACGAGCAGTACTTC. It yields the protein CASSLRTTGLPYEQYF.

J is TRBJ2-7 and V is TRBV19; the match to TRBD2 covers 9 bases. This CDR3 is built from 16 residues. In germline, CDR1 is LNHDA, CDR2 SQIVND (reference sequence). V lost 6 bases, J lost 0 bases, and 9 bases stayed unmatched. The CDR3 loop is CASSFIPTSGSYEQYF. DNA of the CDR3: TGTGCCAGTAGCTTCATCCCGACTAGCGGCTCCTACGAGCAGTACTTC.

As DNA, the CDR3 is TGTGCCAGCAGCCGGGACAGCAAACTCTACGAGCAGTACGTC. Protein: CASSRDSKLYEQYV. This chain links TRBV2 with TRBJ2-7, with TRBD1 matching 7 bases. The CDR3 loop spans 14 amino acids. In germline, CDR1 is SNHLY, CDR2 FYNNEI. Unmatched junction bases numbered 8, after V lost 6 bases and J lost 3 bases.

The CDR3 sequence is CASSLNSRHSSYNEQFF. The CDR3 region has the DNA TGTGCCAGCAGCTTAAACTCCCGTCACAGCTCCTACAATGAGCAGTTCTTC. The V and J genes are TRBV7-2 and TRBJ2-1; D not certain. The CDR3 extends over 17 amino acids. Trimming left V 2 bases short and J 0 bases short, with 14 bases between. CDR1 is SGHTA and CDR2 is FQGNSA in the germline V gene.

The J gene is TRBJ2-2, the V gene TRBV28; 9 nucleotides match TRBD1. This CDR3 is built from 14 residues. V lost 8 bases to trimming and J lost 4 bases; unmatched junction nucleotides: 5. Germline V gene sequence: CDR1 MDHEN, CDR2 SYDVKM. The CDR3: CASLPGQGTGELFF. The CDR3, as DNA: TGTGCCAGCCTACCGGGACAGGGCACCGGGGAGCTGTTTTTT. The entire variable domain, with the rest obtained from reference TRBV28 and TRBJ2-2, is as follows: DVKVTQSSRYLVKRTGEKVFLECVQDMDHENMFWYRQDPGLGLRLIYFSYDVKMKEKGDIPEGYSVSREKKERFSLILESASTNQTSMYLCASLPGQGTGELFFGEGSRLTVL.

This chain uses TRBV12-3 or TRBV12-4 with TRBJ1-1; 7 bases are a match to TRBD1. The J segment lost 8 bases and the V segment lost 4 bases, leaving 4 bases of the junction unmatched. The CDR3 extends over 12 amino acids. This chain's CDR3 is CASSSPDREAFF. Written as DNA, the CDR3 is TGTGCCAGCAGTTCCCCGGACAGGGAAGCTTTCTTT.

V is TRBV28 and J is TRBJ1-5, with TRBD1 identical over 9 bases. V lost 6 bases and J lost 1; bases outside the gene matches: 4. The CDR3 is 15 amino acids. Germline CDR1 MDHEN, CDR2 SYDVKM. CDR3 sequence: CASSYRGPSNQPQHF. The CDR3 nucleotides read TGTGCCAGCAGCTACAGGGGGCCGAGCAATCAGCCCCAGCATTTT.

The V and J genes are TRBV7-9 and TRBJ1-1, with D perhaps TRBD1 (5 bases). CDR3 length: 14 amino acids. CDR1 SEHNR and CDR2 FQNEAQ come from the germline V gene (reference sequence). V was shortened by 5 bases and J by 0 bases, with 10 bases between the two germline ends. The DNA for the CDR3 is TGTGCCAGCAGCCCCAGGGTCATGAACACTGAAGCTTTCTTT. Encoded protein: CASSPRVMNTEAFF.

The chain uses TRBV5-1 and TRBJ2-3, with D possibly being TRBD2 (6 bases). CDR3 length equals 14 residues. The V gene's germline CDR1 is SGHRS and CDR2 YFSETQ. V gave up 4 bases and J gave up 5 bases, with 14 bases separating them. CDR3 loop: CASSTTPGLDTQYF. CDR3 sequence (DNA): TGCGCCAGCAGCACTACCCCGGGACTAGATACGCAGTATTTT.

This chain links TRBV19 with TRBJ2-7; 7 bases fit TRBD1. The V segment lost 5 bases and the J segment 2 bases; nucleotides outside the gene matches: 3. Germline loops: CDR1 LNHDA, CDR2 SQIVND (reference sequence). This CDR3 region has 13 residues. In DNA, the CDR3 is TGTGCCAGTAGTCCGGGACAGACCTACGAGCAGTACGTC. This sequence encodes CASSPGQTYEQYV.